A single sample gave rise to the 10 T cell receptor beta chains below, sequenced in a study of blood T cell repertoires in COVID-19. This table comes from immunoSEQ multiplex PCR, and its TCRdb copy is limited to in-frame clones, with some not included. The profile shows 140,000 or so clones, around 90% of them singletons. The sequencing sample was made of peripheral blood. These receptors all stem from a man aged 70-80 years with acute or convalescent COVID-19.

The V and J genes are TRBV5-1 and TRBJ2-1; D perhaps matches TRBD1 (5 bases). Germline V CDR1 and CDR2: SGHRS, YFSETQ. Trimming pared 4 bases from V and 6 bases from J, leaving 14 bases between. This CDR3 has 14 amino acids. The CDR3 loop is CASSGAPYGNEQFF. As DNA, the CDR3 is TGCGCCAGCAGCGGGGCGCCATACGGCAATGAGCAGTTCTTC.

The chain recombines TRBV30 with TRBJ2-2; possibly TRBD2 for D (5 bases). Germline-derived CDR1 and CDR2 are GTSNPN and SVGIG (reference sequence). V was shortened by 5 bases and J by 5 bases, with 18 bases between the two germline ends. The CDR3 has 15 amino acids. The CDR3 coding sequence is TGTGCCTGGTTCGAGCGTGGAGGCTGGACCGGGGAGCTGTTTTTT. This translates into CAWFERGGWTGELFF.

This clone was detected once. This chain connects TRBV7-2 to TRBJ1-4; no clear D. With 3 bases removed from V and 0 bases from J, the gap between germline ends came to 11 bases. The CDR3 runs to 16 residues. Germline CDR1 is SGHTA and CDR2 is FQGNSA. This chain's CDR3 is CASSFRGRATNEKLFF. The CDR3 DNA reads TGTGCCAGCAGCTTTCGAGGGCGTGCAACTAATGAAAAACTGTTTTTT. The full variable domain, in which reference TRBV7-2 and TRBJ1-4 provide the parts outside the CDR3, is GAGVSQSPSNKVTEKGKDVELRCDPISGHTALYWYRQSLGQGLEFLIYFQGNSAPDKSGLPSDRFSAERTGGSVSTLTIQRTQQEDSAVYLCASSFRGRATNEKLFFGSGTQLSVL.

The J gene is TRBJ1-1, the V gene TRBV5-8, with D unresolved. V lost 4 bases and J 0 bases, leaving 13 bases between the germline ends. This CDR3 is built from 15 residues. From germline, CDR1 is SGHTS and CDR2 YDEGEE. The CDR3 spells CASSLGYSMNTEAFF. CDR3 sequence (DNA): TGTGCCAGCAGCCTTGGGTACAGCATGAACACTGAAGCTTTCTTT.

V and J are TRBV2 and TRBJ1-1, with D possibly being TRBD1 (5 bases). CDR1 and CDR2 (germline): SNHLY, FYNNEI. This CDR3 region has 13 residues. V shed 7 bases and J shed 1 base, with 10 bases lying between them. The CDR3 sequence: CASTGARNTEAFF. The CDR3, as DNA: TGTGCCAGCACTGGGGCCCGGAACACTGAAGCTTTCTTT.

The V and J genes are TRBV19 and TRBJ1-2; D is uncertain. This CDR3 region has 14 residues. Germline values: CDR1 LNHDA, CDR2 SQIVND (reference sequence). The germline V and J ends were trimmed by 7 bases and 4 bases, with 16 bases remaining between them. For the CDR3, the DNA is TGTGCCAGTACCCCGTTGCGTCTGAGCTATGGCTACACCTTC. It codes for CASTPLRLSYGYTF.

Here the CDR3 DNA reads TGCAGTGCTAGTCGCCTAGCGGGGGGTTACCAAGAGACCCAGTACTTC. Translated, it gives CSASRLAGGYQETQYF. The rearrangement uses TRBV20-1 and TRBJ2-5; 11 nucleotides agree with TRBD2. Trimming at V came to 3 bases and at J to 0 bases, leaving 6 bases not matched to a gene. The V gene's germline CDR1 is DFQATT and CDR2 SNEGSKA (reference sequence). The CDR3 has 16 amino acids.

The chain recombines TRBV12-3 or TRBV12-4 with TRBJ2-5, with D hard to call. The length of the CDR3 is 13 residues. The V end lost 2 bases, the J end lost 1 base, and 5 bases lay between the germline ends. For the CDR3, the DNA is TGTGCCAGCAGTTTAAATATCCAAGAGACCCAGTACTTC. It yields the protein CASSLNIQETQYF.

CDR3 in amino acids: CASSLNRHLNTQYF. CDR3 sequence (DNA): TGTGCCAGCAGCTTGAACAGGCACCTAAATACGCAGTATTTT. The chain has TRBV5-6 and TRBJ2-3; TRBD1 might be the D (5 bases). The CDR3 extends over 14 amino acids. Trimming removed 1 base from V and 7 bases from J, with 13 bases in between. Germline V gene lookup returns CDR1 SGHDT and CDR2 YYEEEE.

The chain is built from TRBV13 and TRBJ2-2; 9 positions agree with TRBD2. Germline V gene sequence: CDR1 PRHDT, CDR2 FYEKMQ (reference sequence). This CDR3 region has 16 residues. V lost 5 bases, J lost 6 bases, and 10 bases stayed unmatched. The CDR3 sequence is CASSHGSGGPAGELFF. The DNA of the CDR3 is TGTGCCAGCAGCCACGGAAGCGGGGGGCCCGCCGGGGAGCTGTTTTTT.